The 11 T cell receptor beta chains below were found in one sample sequenced in a study of monozygotic twins with inflammatory bowel disease. TCRdb re-called the 5' RACE reads and gives one entry per CDR3 protein, without DNA. Recorded for this sample: 150,000 to 200,000 distinct CDR3 sequences. Sequenced sample: blood. These receptors were collected from a human donor with ulcerative colitis or Crohn's disease, or a healthy co-twin of an affected twin (not recorded which).

The chain employs TRBV11-2 and TRBJ2-7; TCRdb's D call of TRBD1 is untestable without DNA. CDR3 size: 16 residues. The germline V gene has CDR1 SGHAT and CDR2 FQNNGV. The CDR3 spells CASSPLGGASSYEQYF. Combining the CDR3 with reference TRBV11-2 and TRBJ2-7 gives the whole variable domain EAGVAQSPRYKIIEKRQSVAFWCNPISGHATLYWYQQILGQGPKLLIQFQNNGVVDDSQLPKDRFSAERLKGVDSTLKIQPAKLEDSAVYLCASSPLGGASSYEQYFGPGTRLTVT.

The chain employs TRBV7-9 and TRBJ1-5; with no DNA, the TCRdb D assignment of TRBD1 cannot be verified. The CDR3 has 16 residues. From germline, CDR1 is SEHNR and CDR2 FQNEAQ (reference sequence). Here the CDR3 reads CASSFATGISNQPQHF.

CDR3 sequence: CSARASGSYEQYF. This chain uses TRBV20-1 with TRBJ2-7; TCRdb's D call of TRBD2 is untestable without DNA. Germline CDR1 reads DFQATT; CDR2 reads SNEGSKA (reference sequence). CDR3 size: 13 residues.

This chain links TRBV28 with TRBJ2-3. The CDR3 is 13 amino acids. The V gene's germline CDR1 is MDHEN and CDR2 SYDVKM. This CDR3 is CASSLVSPDTQYF.

The CDR3 sequence is CSARDQRGGETQYF. The chain uses TRBV20-1 and TRBJ2-5; absent DNA, TCRdb's TRBD2 call cannot be checked. Germline CDR1 and CDR2: DFQATT and SNEGSKA (reference sequence). CDR3 size: 14 residues.

This chain joins TRBV9 and TRBJ2-7. The CDR3 is made up of 12 amino acids. In germline, CDR1 is SGDLS, CDR2 YYNGEE. The CDR3 loop reads CASSVEMGEQYF.

By frequency, this clonotype registers medium-sized. The chain links TRBV27 to TRBJ1-4; lacking DNA, the TRBD1 call made by TCRdb goes unchecked. The CDR3 runs to 16 residues. The germline CDR1 and CDR2 sequences are MNHEY and SMNVEV (reference sequence). This chain's CDR3 is CASSPGQGRANEKLFF.

This chain uses TRBV5-5 with TRBJ2-5; there is no DNA to check the TCRdb D call of TRBD1. Per germline, CDR1 SGHKS and CDR2 YYEKEE (reference sequence). The CDR3 is made up of 14 amino acids. Here the CDR3 reads CASSLWDTQETQYF. The entire variable domain, with the rest obtained from reference TRBV5-5 and TRBJ2-5, is as follows: DAGVTQSPTHLIKTRGQQVTLRCSPISGHKSVSWYQQVLGQGPQFIFQYYEKEERGRGNFPDRFSARQFPNYSSELNVNALLLGDSALYLCASSLWDTQETQYFGPGTRLLVL.

This chain uses TRBV2 with TRBJ2-7; TCRdb's D call of TRBD2 is untestable without DNA. CDR1 is SNHLY and CDR2 is FYNNEI in the germline V gene. The CDR3 contains 17 residues. The CDR3 here is CASSDPLLAGGSYEQYF.

The genes are TRBV7-9 and TRBJ1-5. CDR1 and CDR2 from the germline V gene are SEHNR and FQNEAQ (reference sequence). This CDR3 has 16 amino acids. The CDR3 reads CASSLVSAGLNQPQHF.

The chain recombines TRBV6-1 with TRBJ2-3. The germline gives CDR1 MNHNS, CDR2 SASEGT. The length of the CDR3 is 14 residues. The CDR3 sequence: CASKTTAATDTQYF.